These 5 T cell receptor beta chains were all obtained from the same sample, sequenced in a study of blood T cell repertoires in COVID-19. Libraries were prepared by immunoSEQ multiplex PCR; TCRdb keeps only in-frame clonotypes and omits some of them. The sample has tens of thousands of clones, about 83% seen once. Material: peripheral blood. These TCRs come from a man aged 50 to 59 with active COVID-19.

The chain combines TRBV28 with TRBJ1-1; TRBD1 matches at 7 bases. The CDR3 is made up of 16 amino acids. Germline V gives CDR1 MDHEN, CDR2 SYDVKM. Losses at the gene ends were 5 bases for V and 2 bases for J; bases not matched to a gene: 11. This CDR3 is CASSPYTGTVNTEAFF. In DNA, the CDR3 is TGTGCCAGCAGTCCCTACACCGGGACAGTAAACACTGAAGCTTTCTTT.

This chain connects TRBV10-3 to TRBJ2-5; the D gene is possibly TRBD1 (6 bases). Trimming removed 5 bases at V and 3 bases at J, with 7 bases between. This CDR3 region has 12 residues. Germline V gene sequence: CDR1 ENHRY, CDR2 SYGVKD. The CDR3 here is CAISRTEETQYF. Written as DNA, the CDR3 is TGTGCCATCAGTCGGACAGAAGAGACCCAGTACTTC.

This chain joins TRBV5-4 and TRBJ2-1, with TRBD2 matching over 7 bases. Germline trimming cut 0 bases from V and 4 bases from J; bases unmatched to any gene: 4. The CDR3 spans 15 residues. Germline V lookup: CDR1 SGHNT, CDR2 YYREEE (reference sequence). CDR3 sequence (DNA): TGTGCCAGCAGCTTGGGGGGGGGATTTTACAATGAGCAGTTCTTC. Protein product: CASSLGGGFYNEQFF.

This rearrangement joins TRBV5-1 to TRBJ2-5, with TRBD2 matching 8 bases. Germline values: CDR1 SGHRS, CDR2 YFSETQ. V lost 3 bases and J lost 5; bases outside the gene matches: 9. The CDR3 loop spans 15 amino acids. CDR3 coding DNA: TGCGCCAGCAGCTCCGGGGGGGGCTCAGGGGAGACCCAGTACTTC. This translates into CASSSGGGSGETQYF. The full variable domain, in which reference TRBV5-1 and TRBJ2-5 provide the parts outside the CDR3, is KAGVTQTPRYLIKTRGQQVTLSCSPISGHRSVSWYQQTPGQGLQFLFEYFSETQRNKGNFPGRFSGRQFSNSRSEMNVSTLELGDSALYLCASSSGGGSGETQYFGPGTRLLVL.

This clone was found a few times. The chain employs TRBV11-2 and TRBJ2-7; D uncertain. This CDR3 is 14 amino acids long. Per germline, CDR1 SGHAT and CDR2 FQNNGV. The V and J ends lost 5 bases and 2 bases respectively, with 13 bases between them. This chain's CDR3 is CASSPLTRPYEQYF. The CDR3 DNA reads as TGTGCCAGCAGCCCTCTGACAAGGCCCTACGAGCAGTACTTC.